This T cell receptor (beta chain) was profiled in a study of T-cell reconstitution after alpha-beta-depleted transplantation in children. Whole-study results and caveats: Diversity of TCRbeta at day 60 was high in some patients, arising from surviving recipient T cells and thymic progenitors. Expanded clones from the graft, numbering several hundred, reportedly supplied alpha-beta T cells about two months after transplant. Hyperexpanded clones declined; after one year, newly produced T cells mostly supplied diversity.

Notes on this clonotype: The target antigen is unknown.

Trimming removed 2 bases from V and 7 bases from J, with 11 bases in between. Looked up from germline, CDR1 is SGHDN and CDR2 is FVKESK. The CDR3 spans 13 residues. The authors prepared the TCRbeta library with unique molecular identifiers. TCRdb ran MiXCR on the PCR reads and lists one entry per CDR3 protein. The sample holds about 610,000 distinct CDR3 sequences, over 25% seen once. This clonotype originated in a boy less than two years old with Wiskott-Aldrich syndrome, due to receive a stem cell transplant. The gene calls are TRBV14 and TRBJ1-1; no clear D gene. Sequencing used PBMCs, obtained before TCRalphabeta/CD19-depleted stem cell transplant. CDR3 loop: CASSQWVGSEAFF. DNA for the CDR3: TGTGCCAGCAGCCAATGGGTTGGAAGTGAAGCTTTCTTT.